This entry describes one TCR beta chain. The antigen is unknown. The CDR3 has 15 residues. Germline lookup yields CDR1 MDHEN and CDR2 SYDVKM. V lost 6 bases and J lost 4; bases outside the gene matches: 9. Assay: immunoSEQ multiplex PCR; the TCRdb copy retains only in-frame clones and omits some. This repertoire shows approximately 58,000 clones, around 82% found once; its top ten account for 29%. This sample was taken from a study of lymphopenia after photon versus proton radiotherapy. Study-wide findings and caveats: Proton therapy kept repertoires fairly stable, unlike photons, which gained effector/memory cells. Post-nadir TCR diversity decline inversely tracked overall survival among those who died. Authors raise, but do not show, better survival with proton therapy. Post-nadir diversity loss with photons came from oligoclonal expansion, particularly CD8+ Temra cells.

The sample consisted of peripheral blood, taken from a patient treated with photon-based radiotherapy. V gene TRBV28 combines with J gene TRBJ2-5, with TRBD2 matching 9 bases. The TCR comes from a man between 45 and 60 years old with gastric cancer. The CDR3 nucleotides read TGTGCCAGCAGCATTAGCGGGAGCGGGGGAGAGACCCAGTACTTC. It translates to CASSISGSGGETQYF.